This T cell receptor beta chain stems from a study of shared clonotypes between healthy human individuals (dated by TCRdb to 2020 to 2022). Background on the whole study: The cohort included three men and two women between 18 and 49 years of age. Per donor, three plates each were used for CD4 naive and CD4 memory, two for CD8 naive, and one for CD8 memory. Blood TCR repertoires of a handful of healthy adults were deeply sequenced to estimate repertoire size and the extent of clonotype sharing between individuals. To increase sequencing depth and limit assay-specific biases, different laboratories used diverse techniques to prepare libraries and sequence TCR repertoires. Between about 0.85 and 9.5 billion PBMCs per donor were obtained by leukapheresis.

A single count supports this clone. Its antigen is not yet known. No quality values exist for individual bases; no much larger clone is one base distant. Using the deep immunoSEQ assay, multiplex PCR amplified TCR CDR3 regions from genomic DNA. Extracted genomic DNA from each cell subset was spread evenly across all wells of several immunoSEQ 96-well plates, with each plate serving as a replicate. For sorted subsets, each replicate PCR was loaded with 150 to 250 ng genomic DNA, equivalent to 30,000 or so T cell genomes. Purified libraries were quantified with a Qubit 3.0 fluorometer, sized on a Bioanalyzer 2100, and re-quantified with the KAPA Library Quantification kit. A separate single-read 150-cycle Illumina NextSeq 550 flow cell was used to sequence each immunoSEQ 96-well plate. Per the original workflow: Because only junctional sequences without quality scores were contained in the immunoSEQ output, filtering matching that applied to full-length reads could not be performed. To assign V/J genes and CDR3, sequences were annotated against IMGT germline references using PyIR, a Python wrapper for IgBLAST v1.9. Reads with weak V/J assignments (E-value above 1e-6), missing CDR3, stop codons, out-of-frame junctions, or ambiguous translated residues were removed. V3J clonotypes were defined as sequences sharing the same inferred V gene, J gene, and CDR3 amino acid sequence. To compute the percentage overlap between repertoires, the number of shared unique clonotypes was divided by the size of the smaller repertoire. Repertoire richness was assessed with RTK rarefaction, the Chao1 estimator, and Recon v2.1 estimates of unobserved clonotypes. For all TCRbeta clonotypes obtained by the gDNA method from four donors, generation probabilities were computed with OLGA. This immuneACCESS table, as held by TCRdb, lists in-frame sequences with V and J called but not all clones. Of the missing ones, under half trace to an unresolved V gene in checked studies; the others have no known cause. D and trimming come from the DNA, and the V and J calls and clone size come from that table. In this sample the table shows about 2.1 million clones, 90% to 95% of which occur a single time. Roughly 1.8% of the sample is in the top ten clones.

Ends trimmed: V by 6 bases, J by 2 bases; bases unmatched to a gene: 5. The CDR3 goes from the cysteine to the phenylalanine over 15 residues. The only DNA kept is the CDR3, 45 bases in frame from the first base. CDR1 is given as LNHDA and CDR2 as SQIVND, both from the germline V gene (reference sequence). General study outcomes and caveats: Sampling was limited to blood, and TCR repertoires in tissue likely differ from TCR repertoires in blood. Because the study included only a small number of donors, the genetic and exposure-history diversity represented was limited. Based on pairwise subsampling, the degree of clonotype sharing among donors was expected to be affected by sequencing depth. About 4.5% of naive CD4, 3.5% of naive CD8, approximately 2% of memory CD4, and around 0.42% of memory CD8 clonotypes were shared across several donors. Even with the large sequencing depth, rarefaction of the sorted-subset datasets indicated that sequencing was incomplete. Higher generation probabilities were observed for clonotypes shared by all four sorted-subset donors than for non-shared clonotypes. Naive subsets generally had larger estimated clonotype richness than memory subsets did.

CD8 naive samples were CD45RO-negative cells positively selected for CCR7, giving a CD45RA+CCR7+ population that excluded TemRA cells. Donors were healthy HIV-negative adults with no recently reported acute infections or vaccinations. All donors were Caucasian adults living in Nashville, Tennessee, USA. Blood was collected by leukapheresis, and PBMCs were isolated by Ficoll-Histopaque density gradient centrifugation and then cryopreserved in liquid nitrogen vapor phase. Analytical flow cytometry was used to check the purity and quantity of each magnetically sorted T cell population. Each sorted fraction had its genomic DNA isolated and then quantified by UV absorbance on a Nanodrop 2000c.

This TCR derives from a man between 18 and 35 years old in good health. Some clones in this sample may be carry-over from other donors' samples. Sequenced: naive CD8+ T cells from PBMCs. The cell subset or site label, read with the paper, signifies: CD45RA+CCR7+. The chain links TRBV19 with TRBJ1-5; 9 junctional bases match TRBD1. The CDR3 amino acid sequence is: CASREGQGRNQPQHF. The base sequence is TGTGCCAGTAGAGAGGGACAGGGACGCAATCAGCCCCAGCATTTT.